This TCR beta chain is drawn from a study of shared clonotypes between healthy human individuals. Overall study results and limits: Among four donors, roughly 5% of naive CD4 clonotypes were found in common.

Only in-frame clones appear in the TCRdb table, and some are missing; sequencing was by immunoSEQ multiplex PCR. The repertoire has around 600,000 clones, approximately 95% of them found once; the top ten carry approximately 0.12%. This clone was recorded a few times. The antigen is undetermined. The CDR3 runs to 12 residues. The germline CDR1 and CDR2 sequences are SQVTM and ANQGSEA. CD45RO negativity and positive selection for CCR7 defined naive CD8 cells, a population that excluded terminally differentiated effector memory CD45RA+ cells. This chain uses TRBV29-1 with TRBJ2-7; D not resolved. The specimen sequenced was naive CD8+ T cells sorted from blood. This TCR derives from a young woman in good health. In nucleotides, the CDR3 is TGCGGAGCTGGTGAGGCCGCCTACGAGCAGTACTTC. Translating gives CGAGEAAYEQYF.